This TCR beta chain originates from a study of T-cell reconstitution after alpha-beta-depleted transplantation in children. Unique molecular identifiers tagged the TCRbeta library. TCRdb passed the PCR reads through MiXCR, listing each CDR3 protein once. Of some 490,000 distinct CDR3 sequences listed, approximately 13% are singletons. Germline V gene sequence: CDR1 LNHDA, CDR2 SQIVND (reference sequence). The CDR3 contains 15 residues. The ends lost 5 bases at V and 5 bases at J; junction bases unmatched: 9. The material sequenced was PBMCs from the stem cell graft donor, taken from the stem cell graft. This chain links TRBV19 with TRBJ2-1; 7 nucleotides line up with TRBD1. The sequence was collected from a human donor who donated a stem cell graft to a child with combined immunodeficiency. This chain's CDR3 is CASSENRGGHNEQFF. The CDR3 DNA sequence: TGTGCCAGTAGTGAAAACAGGGGTGGCCACAATGAGCAGTTCTTC.